This is a list of T cell receptor beta chains from one sample in a study of PD-1 blockade in classical Hodgkin lymphoma. Assay used: immunoSEQ multiplex PCR; TCRdb lists only in-frame clones, some missing. The data show 64,000 or so clones, with around 90% seen just once and roughly 8% held by the top ten. This specimen consisted of peripheral blood mononuclear cells (PBMCs), obtained before the fourth cycle of nivolumab. These receptor sequences come from a human donor with classical Hodgkin lymphoma. Both conserved end residues are part of each CDR3. Each record gives: J gene, D gene, V gene, clone size, CDR3 protein, CDR3 DNA. D genes are given only for firm matches. Part of the rows lack a size; the others show once, few, many or a class for expanded clones.

J gene: TRBJ2-6; D gene: TRBD1; V gene: TRBV19; clone size: NA; CDR3 protein: CASRTGVGANVLTF; CDR3 DNA: TGTGCCAGCCGAACAGGGGTCGGGGCCAACGTCCTGACTTTC
J gene: TRBJ1-2; D gene: NA; V gene: TRBV7-8; clone size: NA; CDR3 protein: CASSLAVNTYGYTF; CDR3 DNA: TGTGCCAGCAGCTTAGCAGTTAACACCTATGGCTACACCTTC
J gene: TRBJ1-1; D gene: TRBD1; V gene: TRBV28; clone size: NA; CDR3 protein: CASSLSGTGLEAFF; CDR3 DNA: TGTGCCAGCAGTTTATCAGGGACAGGGCTTGAAGCTTTCTTT
J gene: TRBJ2-5; D gene: NA; V gene: TRBV6-6; clone size: NA; CDR3 protein: CASSYSRGETQYF; CDR3 DNA: TGTGCCAGCAGTTACTCGAGGGGGGAGACCCAGTACTTC
J gene: TRBJ2-1; D gene: TRBD1; V gene: TRBV5-1; clone size: NA; CDR3 protein: CASSLVGQGSYNEQFF; CDR3 DNA: TGCGCCAGCAGCTTGGTTGGACAGGGATCGTACAATGAGCAGTTCTTC
J gene: TRBJ2-3; D gene: NA; V gene: TRBV6-4; clone size: NA; CDR3 protein: CASSGGAGADTQYF; CDR3 DNA: TGTGCCAGCAGTGGGGGGGCCGGGGCAGATACGCAGTATTTT
J gene: TRBJ2-1; D gene: TRBD2; V gene: TRBV7-8; clone size: NA; CDR3 protein: CASSAGTSGRAYPGEQFF; CDR3 DNA: TGTGCCAGCAGCGCCGGGACTAGCGGGAGGGCCTACCCGGGTGAGCAGTTCTTC
J gene: TRBJ2-4; D gene: NA; V gene: TRBV7-9; clone size: NA; CDR3 protein: CASSPGAGQLNIQYF; CDR3 DNA: TGTGCCAGCAGCCCCGGCGCAGGACAGCTAAACATTCAGTACTTC
J gene: TRBJ1-1; D gene: TRBD1; V gene: TRBV9; clone size: NA; CDR3 protein: CASSDPQGATEAFF; CDR3 DNA: TGTGCCAGCAGCGACCCTCAGGGGGCAACTGAAGCTTTCTTT
J gene: TRBJ2-3; D gene: NA; V gene: TRBV11-1; clone size: NA; CDR3 protein: CASSFLAGRDTQYF; CDR3 DNA: TGTGCCAGCAGCTTTCTGGCCGGGCGAGATACGCAGTATTTT
J gene: TRBJ2-7; D gene: NA; V gene: TRBV11-2; clone size: NA; CDR3 protein: CASIPLRPSSYEQYF; CDR3 DNA: TGTGCCAGCATTCCCCTCCGACCAAGCTCCTACGAGCAGTACTTC
J gene: TRBJ1-1; D gene: TRBD1; V gene: TRBV7-9; clone size: NA; CDR3 protein: CASSLAGTGPTEAFF; CDR3 DNA: TGTGCCAGCAGCTTAGCCGGGACAGGCCCGACTGAAGCTTTCTTT
J gene: TRBJ2-3; D gene: TRBD2; V gene: TRBV11-2; clone size: NA; CDR3 protein: CASSKQFPLANNTQYF; CDR3 DNA: TGTGCCAGCAGCAAACAATTTCCACTAGCGAACAATACGCAGTATTTT
J gene: TRBJ2-1; D gene: NA; V gene: TRBV11-2; clone size: few; CDR3 protein: CASSLDRTYNEQFF; CDR3 DNA: TGTGCCAGCAGCTTAGACAGGACCTACAATGAGCAGTTCTTC
J gene: TRBJ1-1; D gene: TRBD1; V gene: TRBV11-1; clone size: NA; CDR3 protein: CASSPDRENTEAFF; CDR3 DNA: TGTGCCAGCAGCCCGGACAGGGAGAACACTGAAGCTTTCTTT
J gene: TRBJ2-7; D gene: TRBD1; V gene: TRBV18; clone size: NA; CDR3 protein: CASSLTGAQHYEQYF; CDR3 DNA: TGTGCCAGCTCATTGACAGGGGCCCAACACTACGAGCAGTACTTC
J gene: TRBJ1-5; D gene: NA; V gene: TRBV7-6; clone size: NA; CDR3 protein: CASSLGADYQPQHF; CDR3 DNA: TGTGCCAGCAGCTTAGGGGCAGATTATCAGCCCCAGCATTTT
J gene: TRBJ2-7; D gene: TRBD2; V gene: TRBV5-6; clone size: NA; CDR3 protein: CASSLGAGGPYEQYF; CDR3 DNA: TGTGCCAGCAGCTTGGGGGCGGGAGGCCCCTACGAGCAGTACTTC
J gene: TRBJ1-1; D gene: NA; V gene: TRBV2; clone size: once; CDR3 protein: CASSEIRAFF; CDR3 DNA: TGTGCCAGCAGTGAGATTCGAGCTTTCTTT
J gene: TRBJ1-2; D gene: NA; V gene: TRBV7-9; clone size: NA; CDR3 protein: CASSPFGTDYGYTF; CDR3 DNA: TGTGCCAGCAGCCCTTTCGGGACTGATTATGGCTACACCTTC
J gene: TRBJ2-4; D gene: NA; V gene: TRBV20-1; clone size: NA; CDR3 protein: CSASPGDIQYF; CDR3 DNA: TGCAGTGCCTCCCCCGGGGACATTCAGTACTTC
J gene: TRBJ1-5; D gene: NA; V gene: TRBV19; clone size: few; CDR3 protein: CASSIGGQPQHF; CDR3 DNA: TGTGCCAGTAGTATTGGTGGTCAGCCCCAGCATTTT
J gene: TRBJ2-7; D gene: NA; V gene: TRBV29-1; clone size: NA; CDR3 protein: CSVAGSPGQYF; CDR3 DNA: TGCAGCGTCGCGGGCAGCCCCGGGCAGTACTTC